The clone carrying this TCR beta chain was counted many times. What it binds is not known. The sample belongs to a study of blood T cells in healthy people across ages. A second roughly 6 to 12 cycle PCR used barcoded and J-beta primers. Each cDNA molecule, via a template-switch adaptor with 12 random nucleotides, was tagged. TCRdb re-called the 5' RACE reads with MiXCR, one entry per CDR3 protein. The data contain more than 500,000 distinct CDR3 sequences, around 27% of them singletons. The CDR3 sequence is 11 residues long. CDR1 is DFQATT, CDR2 SNEGSKA, per germline (reference sequence). Notes on the study in general: The donors' CMV status was not determined, possibly confounding changes in expanded clonotypes.

The sample was also reused in another study, on T cells of mothers and their children. This second study says: Primer M1S, used in the second PCR, introduced sample barcodes and 2-4 random nucleotides.

This clonotype was sampled from a boy aged 2 to 10 in good health. The genes are TRBV20-1 and TRBJ2-5; D possibly corresponds to TRBD1 (6 bases). The DNA end is a closer match to TRBJ2-7, so the J assignment may be wrong. Specimen: blood. CDR3 in amino acids: CSAETGYEQYF. The CDR3 DNA sequence: TGCAGTGCGGAAACAGGGTACGAGCAGTACTTC.